The 27 T cell receptor beta chains below come from one sample, sequenced in a study of T cells in Graves' hyperthyroidism and ophthalmopathy. The investigators amplified TCR beta CDR3 regions from RNA transcripts. TCR CDR3 regions were first amplified by RT-PCR with HTBI primers. TCRdb fed the multiplex PCR reads into MiXCR, producing one record per CDR3 protein. This sample has around 430,000 distinct CDR3 sequences; more than 12% occur once, and the top ten carry approximately 30%. Sequenced material: blood. The receptors shown here come from a young woman with Graves' hyperthyroidism.

V gene TRBV6-1 combines with J gene TRBJ2-7, with no clear D. The CDR3 sequence is 14 residues long. V was cut by 2 bases and J by 2 bases, with 10 bases left in between. Per germline, CDR1 MNHNS and CDR2 SASEGT. As DNA, the CDR3 is TGTGCCAGCAGTGAAAGTCTAGATACCTACGAGCAGTACTTC. As protein: CASSESLDTYEQYF.

This chain uses TRBV6-1 with TRBJ1-1, with D unclear. Germline V gives CDR1 MNHNS, CDR2 SASEGT. The CDR3 is 17 residues long. The ends were cut back, 2 bases at V and 0 bases at J, with 16 bases in the middle. The CDR3 DNA reads as TGTGCCAGCAGTGAAAAAAGTTGGTATGTGGTGAACACTGAAGCTTTCTTT. Translating it yields CASSEKSWYVVNTEAFF.

At least ten counts were recorded for this clonotype. The J gene is TRBJ2-1, the V gene TRBV24-1; D not resolved. CDR3 length equals 12 residues. Per the germline V gene, CDR1 is KGHDR and CDR2 is SFDVKD. Trimming took off 0 bases at V and 9 bases at J, with 5 bases between the two ends. CDR3 sequence: CATSDLGPEQFF. CDR3 DNA sequence: TGTGCCACCAGTGATTTGGGGCCTGAGCAGTTCTTC.

This clonotype has ten or more counts. The CDR3 nucleotides are TGTGCCTGGAGTGTAGCGAAGCTCCACGAGCAGTACTTC. Its translation: CAWSVAKLHEQYF. The chain has TRBV30 and TRBJ2-7; D is ambiguous. The V end lost 0 bases, the J end lost 5 bases, and 11 bases lay between the germline ends. Germline V gene data show CDR1 as GTSNPN and CDR2 as SVGIG (reference sequence). The CDR3 length is 13 residues.

This clonotype came up many times. This chain links TRBV6-5 with TRBJ2-1; 10 bases match TRBD2. The CDR3 length is 16 residues. V gave up 5 bases and J gave up 6 bases; unmatched junction bases: 10. The germline CDR1 and CDR2 sequences are MNHEY and SVGAGI. This CDR3 is CASSPKAGGFFNEQFF. The CDR3, as DNA: TGTGCCAGCAGTCCCAAAGCGGGAGGGTTTTTCAATGAGCAGTTCTTC.

V and J are TRBV20-1 and TRBJ2-6; 8 nucleotides line up with TRBD1. This CDR3 has 18 amino acids. Germline trimming cut 0 bases from V and 2 bases from J; bases unmatched to any gene: 9. Per germline, CDR1 DFQATT and CDR2 SNEGSKA (reference sequence). As DNA, the CDR3 is TGCAGTGCTAGAGATTCGGGCAGGGGGCGAGCTGGGGCCAACGTCCTGACTTTC. Translating gives CSARDSGRGRAGANVLTF.

This clonotype was picked up a small number of times. The V call is TRBV29-1, the J call TRBJ1-4; possibly TRBD1 for D (6 bases). V dropped 6 bases and J dropped 6 bases, with 14 bases sitting between them. Germline V lookup: CDR1 SQVTM, CDR2 ANQGSEA. This CDR3 is 13 amino acids long. The CDR3 DNA reads as TGCAGCGTCCGCCCCAAGGGGGATGAAAAACTGTTTTTT. It encodes CSVRPKGDEKLFF.

This clonotype was observed many times. V and J are TRBV30 and TRBJ2-5, with 7 bases aligning to TRBD1. The CDR3 is 15 residues long. The V segment lost 0 bases and the J segment 5 bases; nucleotides outside the gene matches: 9. The germline CDR1 and CDR2 sequences are GTSNPN and SVGIG (reference sequence). The CDR3: CAWSVPTGSAETQYF. In DNA form, the CDR3 reads TGTGCCTGGAGTGTACCGACAGGGTCAGCGGAGACCCAGTACTTC.

The chain has TRBV18 and TRBJ2-1, with 7 bases matching TRBD2. The CDR3 consists of 17 residues. The V segment lost 0 bases and the J segment 0 bases; nucleotides outside the gene matches: 5. Germline V CDR1 and CDR2: KGHSH, LQKENI. CDR3 DNA: TGTGCCAGCTCACCACCGGGACTAAGGATCTCCTACAATGAGCAGTTCTTC. This translates into CASSPPGLRISYNEQFF.

The table lists this clonotype with many counts. CDR3 in DNA: TGCAGTGCTAGCCCCCTAGCGGGAAACACAGATACGCAGTATTTT. Translated, it gives CSASPLAGNTDTQYF. V is TRBV20-1 and J is TRBJ2-3; 9 nucleotides line up with TRBD2. The CDR3 is made up of 15 amino acids. CDR1 and CDR2 from the germline V gene are DFQATT and SNEGSKA (reference sequence). Trimming removed 3 bases from V and 2 bases from J; junction bases left unmatched: 6.

This clonotype was counted ten times or more. The chain links TRBV5-8 to TRBJ2-4; tentatively, D is TRBD2 (5 bases). This CDR3 has 16 amino acids. The germline V and J ends were trimmed by 2 bases and 1 base, with 13 bases remaining between them. Per the germline V gene, CDR1 is SGHTS and CDR2 is YDEGEE. In nucleotides, the CDR3 is TGTGCCAGCAGCTTAGGAGCGGAGAGGGCCAAAAACATTCAGTACTTC. It specifies CASSLGAERAKNIQYF.

Worth noting for this clonotype: A much larger clone lies a single base off, so this may be a read error. This chain uses TRBV11-2 with TRBJ1-2, with D uncertain. CDR1 and CDR2 from the germline V gene are SGHAT and FQNNGV. The CDR3 sequence is 13 residues long. Trimming removed 1 base at V and 3 bases at J, with 6 bases between. CDR3 residues: CASSLGHDYGYTF. CDR3 nucleotides: TGTGCCAGCAGCTTAGGCCATGACTATGGCTACACCTTC.

This clonotype was seen ten or more times. The chain has TRBV28 and TRBJ2-2; D is unresolved. CDR1 MDHEN and CDR2 SYDVKM come from the germline V gene. The CDR3 covers 17 residues. Trimming took off 3 bases at V and 0 bases at J, with 14 bases between the two ends. The CDR3 DNA sequence: TGTGCCAGCAGTTTGGTCGCGACCACTACGAACACCGGGGAGCTGTTTTTT. It is translated as CASSLVATTTNTGELFF.

This clonotype has only a few counts. The chain is built from TRBV24-1 and TRBJ2-7, with TRBD2 matching over 8 bases. The CDR3 sequence is 15 residues long. Germline CDR1 KGHDR, CDR2 SFDVKD. After removal of 0 bases from V and 2 bases from J, the junction contained 2 bases not matched to a gene. The CDR3: CATSDLAGGTYEQYF. DNA for the CDR3: TGTGCCACCAGTGATTTGGCGGGAGGCACCTACGAGCAGTACTTC.

This clonotype has only a few counts. The chain uses TRBV3-1 and TRBJ1-1, with unresolved D. The germline V and J ends were trimmed by 3 bases and 1 base, with 3 bases remaining between them. Germline V gene lookup returns CDR1 LGHDT and CDR2 YNNKEL (reference sequence). The CDR3 is 12 amino acids. The CDR3 coding sequence is TGTGCCAGCAGCCACGGGAACACTGAAGCTTTCTTT. Its protein is CASSHGNTEAFF.

This clonotype came up a few times. The chain couples TRBV20-1 to TRBJ1-4, with unresolved D. This CDR3 is built from 12 residues. CDR1 is DFQATT and CDR2 is SNEGSKA in the germline V gene (reference sequence). V was clipped by 8 bases and J by 1 base, with 8 bases between them. The CDR3 region is CSQMGTNEKLFF. The CDR3, as DNA: TGCAGTCAGATGGGAACTAATGAAAAACTGTTTTTT.

V gene TRBV7-9 combines with J gene TRBJ2-1; D might be TRBD2 (5 bases). Trimming removed 10 bases from V and 1 base from J, with 14 bases in between. Germline V gene lookup returns CDR1 SEHNR and CDR2 FQNEAQ (reference sequence). This CDR3 spans 14 amino acids. The CDR3 region is CATRGSGSYNEQFF. CDR3 bases: TGTGCCACCCGGGGATCCGGTTCCTACAATGAGCAGTTCTTC.

In its sample, this clonotype was seen many times. The chain carries TRBV20-1 and TRBJ1-2; no definite D call. This CDR3 is built from 11 residues. Germline V gene data show CDR1 as DFQATT and CDR2 as SNEGSKA (reference sequence). V was cut by 8 bases and J by 4 bases, with 11 bases left in between. The CDR3 sequence is CSLGQPYGYTF. The DNA of the CDR3 is TGCAGTTTAGGGCAGCCCTATGGCTACACCTTC.

With regard to this clonotype: A much larger clone sits a single nucleotide away, making a read error possible. The J gene is TRBJ1-4, the V gene TRBV2; TRBD1 matches 8 bases. Germline V gene lookup returns CDR1 SNHLY and CDR2 FYNNEI. The CDR3 has 15 residues. Trimming removed 5 bases from V and 7 bases from J; junction bases left unmatched: 9. The CDR3 spells CASSNNRGAGEKLFF. DNA of the CDR3: TGTGCCAGCAGTAACAACAGGGGGGCGGGTGAAAAACTGTTTTTT.

The chain combines TRBV18 with TRBJ1-5, with TRBD1 matching 8 bases. This CDR3 spans 15 amino acids. CDR1 KGHSH and CDR2 LQKENI come from the germline V gene. V lost 3 bases to trimming and J lost 4 bases; unmatched junction nucleotides: 5. As DNA, the CDR3 is TGTGCCAGCTCACCCCTCGGACAGGGAAATCAGCCCCAGCATTTT. Amino acids: CASSPLGQGNQPQHF.

Regarding this clonotype: The final CDR3 position lacks the conserved phenylalanine or tryptophan, pointing to a likely read error. The chain carries TRBV29-1 and TRBJ2-7; 10 nucleotides match TRBD2. There are 13 residues in the CDR3. V shed 6 bases, J shed 4 bases, and the junction held 6 bases outside the gene matches. Germline values: CDR1 SQVTM, CDR2 ANQGSEA. The chain's CDR3 is CSVGTSEEYEQYS. The CDR3 nucleotides are TGCAGCGTCGGGACTAGCGAAGAATACGAGCAGTACTCC.

This clonotype was detected ten times or more. The chain is built from TRBV29-1 and TRBJ2-1, with 7 bases fitting TRBD1. After removal of 7 bases from V and 3 bases from J, the junction contained 9 bases not matched to a gene. Looked up from germline, CDR1 is SQVTM and CDR2 is ANQGSEA. This CDR3 has 14 amino acids. The CDR3 loop is CSGRQGSYYNEQFF. In DNA form, the CDR3 reads TGCAGCGGCCGACAGGGCTCTTACTACAATGAGCAGTTCTTC.

As DNA, the CDR3 is TGTGCCAGTAGTAAGGGGACTAGCGGGAGTGGTGAGCAGTTCTTC. Amino acids: CASSKGTSGSGEQFF. The rearrangement uses TRBV19 and TRBJ2-1; 14 bases map to TRBD2. The CDR3 is 15 amino acids. V gave up 4 bases and J gave up 9 bases; unmatched junction bases: 5. The germline gives CDR1 LNHDA, CDR2 SQIVND (reference sequence).

This clonotype was counted at least ten times. This rearrangement joins TRBV30 to TRBJ2-7; 8 nucleotides align to TRBD1. Per the germline V gene, CDR1 is GTSNPN and CDR2 is SVGIG (reference sequence). The J segment lost 5 bases and the V segment lost 0 bases, leaving 3 bases of the junction unmatched. The CDR3 loop spans 13 amino acids. This CDR3 reads CAWSVRTGNEQYF. The CDR3 DNA follows: TGTGCCTGGAGTGTACGGACAGGGAACGAGCAGTACTTC.

This clonotype was observed at least ten times. The rearrangement links TRBV18 to TRBJ1-2; D gene unclear. Germline-derived CDR1 and CDR2 are KGHSH and LQKENI. The V and J ends lost 2 bases and 2 bases respectively, with 6 bases between them. The CDR3 sequence is 13 residues long. The CDR3 DNA follows: TGTGCCAGCTCACCAAACAGCAACTATGGCTACACCTTC. This sequence encodes CASSPNSNYGYTF. The full variable domain, its missing parts supplied by reference TRBV18 and TRBJ1-2, is NAGVMQNPRHLVRRRGQEARLRCSPMKGHSHVYWYRQLPEEGLKFMVYLQKENIIDESGMPKERFSAEFPKEGPSILRIQQVVRGDSAAYFCASSPNSNYGYTFGSGTRLTVV.

This clonotype was seen many times. The gene calls are TRBV10-3 and TRBJ2-3, with D uncertain. Germline V lookup: CDR1 ENHRY, CDR2 SYGVKD. This CDR3 has 13 residues. Trimming cost V 8 bases and J 5 bases, with 14 bases left between them. The CDR3: CAIQVSSGDTQYF. CDR3 DNA: TGTGCCATCCAGGTTTCGTCCGGAGATACGCAGTATTTT.

This clonotype was counted between two and nine times. V usage is TRBV14 and J usage is TRBJ1-2; no clear D. Trimming took off 1 base at V and 4 bases at J, with 13 bases between the two ends. The germline gives CDR1 SGHDN, CDR2 FVKESK. The CDR3 runs to 15 residues. The CDR3 here is CASSQVPLGGYGYTF. CDR3 in DNA: TGTGCCAGCAGCCAAGTACCACTGGGCGGCTATGGCTACACCTTC. The full variable domain, its missing parts supplied by reference TRBV14 and TRBJ1-2, is EAGVTQFPSHSVIEKGQTVTLRCDPISGHDNLYWYRRVMGKEIKFLLHFVKESKQDESGMPNNRFLAERTGGTYSTLKVQPAELEDSGVYFCASSQVPLGGYGYTFGSGTRLTVV.